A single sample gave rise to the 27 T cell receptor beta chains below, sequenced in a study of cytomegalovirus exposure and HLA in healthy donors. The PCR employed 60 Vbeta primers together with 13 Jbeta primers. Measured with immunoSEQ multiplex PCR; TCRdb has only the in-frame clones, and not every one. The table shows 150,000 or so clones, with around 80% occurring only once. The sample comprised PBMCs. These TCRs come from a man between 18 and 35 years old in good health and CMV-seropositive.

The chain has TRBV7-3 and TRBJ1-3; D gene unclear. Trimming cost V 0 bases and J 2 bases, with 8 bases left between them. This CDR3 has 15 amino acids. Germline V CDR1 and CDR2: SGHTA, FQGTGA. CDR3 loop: CASSLTGGPGNTIYF. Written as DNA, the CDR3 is TGTGCCAGCAGCTTAACGGGCGGGCCTGGAAACACCATATATTTT.

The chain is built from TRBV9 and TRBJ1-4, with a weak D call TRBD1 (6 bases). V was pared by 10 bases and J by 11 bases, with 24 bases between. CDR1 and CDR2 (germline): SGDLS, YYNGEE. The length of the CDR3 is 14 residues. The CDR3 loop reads CARDPGAGDRKLFF. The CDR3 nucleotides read TGTGCCCGGGACCCAGGGGCCGGGGATCGGAAACTGTTTTTT.

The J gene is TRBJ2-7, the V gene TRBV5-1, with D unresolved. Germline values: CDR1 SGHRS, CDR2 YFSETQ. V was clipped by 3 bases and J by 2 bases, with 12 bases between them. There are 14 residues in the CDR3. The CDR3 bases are TGCGCCAGCAGCTATGCAGGCGCAGCCTACGAGCAGTACTTC. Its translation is CASSYAGAAYEQYF.

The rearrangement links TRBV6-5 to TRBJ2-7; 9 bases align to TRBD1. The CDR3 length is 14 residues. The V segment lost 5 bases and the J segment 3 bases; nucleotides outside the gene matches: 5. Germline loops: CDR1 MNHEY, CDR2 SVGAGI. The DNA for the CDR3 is TGTGCCAGCAGTCCCTGGACAGGGGACTACGAGCAGTACTTC. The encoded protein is CASSPWTGDYEQYF.

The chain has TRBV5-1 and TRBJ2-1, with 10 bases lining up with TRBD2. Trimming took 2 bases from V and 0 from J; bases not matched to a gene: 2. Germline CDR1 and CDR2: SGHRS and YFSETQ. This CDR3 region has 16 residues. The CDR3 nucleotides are TGCGCCAGCAGCTTAGCTAGCGGGAGCTCCTACAATGAGCAGTTCTTC. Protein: CASSLASGSSYNEQFF.

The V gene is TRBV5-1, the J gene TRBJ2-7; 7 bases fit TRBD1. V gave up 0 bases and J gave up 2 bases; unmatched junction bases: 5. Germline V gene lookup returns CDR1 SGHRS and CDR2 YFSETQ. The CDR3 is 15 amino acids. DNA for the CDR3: TGCGCCAGCAGCTTGGCCGTTGACAGGGCCTACGAGCAGTACTTC. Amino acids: CASSLAVDRAYEQYF. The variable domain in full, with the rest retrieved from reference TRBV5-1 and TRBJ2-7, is KAGVTQTPRYLIKTRGQQVTLSCSPISGHRSVSWYQQTPGQGLQFLFEYFSETQRNKGNFPGRFSGRQFSNSRSEMNVSTLELGDSALYLCASSLAVDRAYEQYFGPGTRLTVT.

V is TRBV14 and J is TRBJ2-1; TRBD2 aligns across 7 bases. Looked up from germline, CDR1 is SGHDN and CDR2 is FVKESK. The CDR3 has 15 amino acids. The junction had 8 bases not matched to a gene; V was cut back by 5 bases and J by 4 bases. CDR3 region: CASSLSSGTYNEQFF. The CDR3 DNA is TGTGCCAGCAGCTTAAGCAGCGGGACTTACAATGAGCAGTTCTTC.

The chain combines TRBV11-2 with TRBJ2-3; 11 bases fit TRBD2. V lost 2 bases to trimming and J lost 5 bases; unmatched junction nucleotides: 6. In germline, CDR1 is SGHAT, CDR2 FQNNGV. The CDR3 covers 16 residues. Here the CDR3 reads CASSLRLAGGKDTQYF. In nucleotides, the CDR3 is TGTGCCAGCAGCTTAAGGCTAGCGGGAGGTAAAGATACGCAGTATTTT.

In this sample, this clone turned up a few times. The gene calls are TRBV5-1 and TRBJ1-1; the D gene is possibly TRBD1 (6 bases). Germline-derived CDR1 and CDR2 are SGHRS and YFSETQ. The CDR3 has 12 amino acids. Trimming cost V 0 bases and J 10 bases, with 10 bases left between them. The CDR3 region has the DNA TGCGCCAGCAGCTTGGAACAGGGAGTAGCTTTCTTT. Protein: CASSLEQGVAFF.

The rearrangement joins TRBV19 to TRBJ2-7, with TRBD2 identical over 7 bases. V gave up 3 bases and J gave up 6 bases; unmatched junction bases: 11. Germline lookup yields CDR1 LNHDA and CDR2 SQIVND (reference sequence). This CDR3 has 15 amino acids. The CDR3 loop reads CASSIASGSEREQYF. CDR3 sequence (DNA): TGTGCCAGTAGTATCGCTAGCGGTTCCGAACGCGAGCAGTACTTC.

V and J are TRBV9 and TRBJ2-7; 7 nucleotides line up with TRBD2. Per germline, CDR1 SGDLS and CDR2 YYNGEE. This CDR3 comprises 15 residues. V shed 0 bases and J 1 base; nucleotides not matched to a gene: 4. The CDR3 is CASSVGSGPSYEQYF. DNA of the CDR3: TGTGCCAGCAGCGTAGGTAGCGGGCCTTCCTACGAGCAGTACTTC.

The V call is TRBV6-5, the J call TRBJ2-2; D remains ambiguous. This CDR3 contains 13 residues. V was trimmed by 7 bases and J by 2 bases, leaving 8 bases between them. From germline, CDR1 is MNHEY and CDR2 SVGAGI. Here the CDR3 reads CASTSPNTGELFF. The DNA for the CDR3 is TGTGCCAGCACCAGTCCTAACACCGGGGAGCTGTTTTTT.

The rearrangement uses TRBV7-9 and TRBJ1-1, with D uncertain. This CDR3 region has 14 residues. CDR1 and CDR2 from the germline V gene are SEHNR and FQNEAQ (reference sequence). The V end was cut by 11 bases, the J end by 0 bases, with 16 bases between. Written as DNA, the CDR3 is TGTGCCGGGGAGGAGGGTTTCATGAACACTGAAGCTTTCTTT. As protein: CAGEEGFMNTEAFF.

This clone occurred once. The CDR3 DNA reads as TGTGCCAGCAGCAAAGCCCGGGGGAAGGTCGGAAACACCATATATTTT. Protein: CASSKARGKVGNTIYF. The gene calls are TRBV7-9 and TRBJ1-3; possible D gene TRBD1, 5 bases. The germline V gene encodes CDR1 SEHNR and CDR2 FQNEAQ (reference sequence). Trimming removed 5 bases at V and 4 bases at J, with 18 bases between. CDR3 length: 16 residues.

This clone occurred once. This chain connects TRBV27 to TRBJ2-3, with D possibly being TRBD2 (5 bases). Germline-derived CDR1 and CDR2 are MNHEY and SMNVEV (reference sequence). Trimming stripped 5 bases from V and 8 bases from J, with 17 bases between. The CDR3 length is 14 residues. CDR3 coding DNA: TGTGCCAGCAGTCTCGGACTCAAAGAGATTACGCAGTATTTT. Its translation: CASSLGLKEITQYF.

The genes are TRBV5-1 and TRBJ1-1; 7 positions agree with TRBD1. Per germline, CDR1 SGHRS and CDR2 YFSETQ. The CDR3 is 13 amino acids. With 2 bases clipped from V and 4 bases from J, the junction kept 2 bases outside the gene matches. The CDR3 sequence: CASSLQGSTEAFF. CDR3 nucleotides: TGCGCCAGCAGCTTACAGGGGAGCACTGAAGCTTTCTTT.

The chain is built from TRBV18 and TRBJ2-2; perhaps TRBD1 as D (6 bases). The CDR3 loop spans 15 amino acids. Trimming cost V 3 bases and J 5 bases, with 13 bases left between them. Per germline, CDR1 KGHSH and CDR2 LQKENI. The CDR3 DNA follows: TGTGCCAGCTCACCTCCCGGGACACCGACCGGGGAGCTGTTTTTT. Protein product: CASSPPGTPTGELFF. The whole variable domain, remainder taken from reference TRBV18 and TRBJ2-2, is NAGVMQNPRHLVRRRGQEARLRCSPMKGHSHVYWYRQLPEEGLKFMVYLQKENIIDESGMPKERFSAEFPKEGPSILRIQQVVRGDSAAYFCASSPPGTPTGELFFGEGSRLTVL.

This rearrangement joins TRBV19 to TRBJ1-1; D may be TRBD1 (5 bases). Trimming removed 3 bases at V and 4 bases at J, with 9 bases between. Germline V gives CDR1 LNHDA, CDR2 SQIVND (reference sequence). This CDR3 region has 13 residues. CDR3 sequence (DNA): TGTGCCAGTAGTATCAGGGTTGTCACTGAAGCTTTCTTT. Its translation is CASSIRVVTEAFF.

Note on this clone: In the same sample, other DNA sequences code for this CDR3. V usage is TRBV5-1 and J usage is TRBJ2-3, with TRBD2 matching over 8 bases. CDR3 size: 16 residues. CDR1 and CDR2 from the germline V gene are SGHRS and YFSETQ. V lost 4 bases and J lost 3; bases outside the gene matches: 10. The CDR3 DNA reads TGCGCCAGCAGCCCTCTAGCGAGCGGGAGTACAGATACGCAGTATTTT. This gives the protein CASSPLASGSTDTQYF.

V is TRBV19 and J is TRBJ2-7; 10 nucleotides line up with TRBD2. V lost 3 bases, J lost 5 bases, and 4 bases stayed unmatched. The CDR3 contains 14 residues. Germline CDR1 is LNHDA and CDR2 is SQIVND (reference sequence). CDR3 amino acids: CASSMSGRGNEQYF. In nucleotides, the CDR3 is TGTGCCAGTAGTATGAGCGGGAGGGGAAACGAGCAGTACTTC.

This chain's CDR3 is CASGSVTGTDTQYF. DNA for the CDR3: TGTGCCAGCGGTTCCGTTACAGGCACAGATACGCAGTATTTT. The rearrangement links TRBV2 to TRBJ2-3; D is unresolved. Trimming took 8 bases from V and 1 from J, leaving 13 bases between them. CDR1 SNHLY and CDR2 FYNNEI come from the germline V gene. This CDR3 has 14 residues.

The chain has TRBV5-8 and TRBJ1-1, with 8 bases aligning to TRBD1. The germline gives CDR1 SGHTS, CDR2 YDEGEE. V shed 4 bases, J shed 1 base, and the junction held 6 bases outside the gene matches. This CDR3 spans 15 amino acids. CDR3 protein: CASSPGQGANTEAFF. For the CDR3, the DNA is TGTGCCAGCAGCCCGGGGCAGGGGGCGAACACTGAAGCTTTCTTT.

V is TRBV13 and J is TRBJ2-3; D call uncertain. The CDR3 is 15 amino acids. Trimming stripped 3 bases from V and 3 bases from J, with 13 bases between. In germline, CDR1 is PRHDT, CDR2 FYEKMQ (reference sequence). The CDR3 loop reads CASSFGGGLTDTQYF. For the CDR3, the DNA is TGTGCCAGCAGCTTCGGCGGCGGTCTTACAGATACGCAGTATTTT.

This CDR3 is CASSWDFQPGNTIYF. The CDR3 coding sequence is TGTGCCAGCAGTTGGGACTTCCAGCCAGGAAACACCATATATTTT. V and J are TRBV6-1 and TRBJ1-3; D might be TRBD1 (5 bases). This CDR3 comprises 15 residues. CDR1 is MNHNS, CDR2 SASEGT, per germline. Trimming removed 5 bases at V and 4 bases at J, with 15 bases between.

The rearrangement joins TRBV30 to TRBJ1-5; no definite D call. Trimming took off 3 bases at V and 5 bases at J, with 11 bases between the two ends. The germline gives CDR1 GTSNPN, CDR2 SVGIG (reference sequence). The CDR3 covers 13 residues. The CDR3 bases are TGTGCCTGGAGACCGGGTACCGATCAGCCCCAGCATTTT. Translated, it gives CAWRPGTDQPQHF.

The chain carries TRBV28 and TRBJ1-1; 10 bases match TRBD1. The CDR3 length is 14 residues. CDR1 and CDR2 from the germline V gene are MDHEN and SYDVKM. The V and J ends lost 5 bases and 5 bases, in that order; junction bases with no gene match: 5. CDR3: CASSRPGQGTEAFF. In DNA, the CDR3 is TGTGCCAGCAGTCGGCCGGGACAGGGGACTGAAGCTTTCTTT.

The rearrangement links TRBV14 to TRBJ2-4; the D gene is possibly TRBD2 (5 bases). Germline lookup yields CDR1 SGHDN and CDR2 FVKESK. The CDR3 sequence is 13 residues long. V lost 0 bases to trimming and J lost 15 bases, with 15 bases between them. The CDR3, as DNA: TGTGCCAGCAGCCAAGATCAATGGTTCGGGGTGTACTTC. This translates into CASSQDQWFGVYF.